This T cell receptor beta chain was documented in a study of T cells in Graves' hyperthyroidism and ophthalmopathy. There are 13 residues in the CDR3. The J segment lost 6 bases and the V segment lost 4 bases, leaving 5 bases of the junction unmatched. From germline, CDR1 is MNHNS and CDR2 SASEGT. What was amplified from RNA transcripts were TCR beta CDR3 regions. HTBI primers drove first-round RT-PCR of the TCR CDR3. TCRdb ran MiXCR on the multiplex PCR reads and lists one entry per CDR3 protein. The profile covers around 440,000 distinct CDR3 sequences, with less than 20% appearing a single time and approximately 7.5% taken by the ten largest.

Input material: blood. This clonotype originated in a woman under 30 with Graves' hyperthyroidism. The rearrangement links TRBV6-1 to TRBJ1-2, with TRBD1 matching 7 bases. The CDR3 loop reads CASSGTGADGYTF. CDR3 DNA: TGTGCCAGCAGTGGAACAGGGGCGGATGGCTACACCTTC.